These 5 T cell receptor beta chains share one sample of origin, sequenced in a study of blood T cells in healthy people across ages. Primed by a sample-barcoded 5' primer and a J-beta primer mix, a second PCR proceeded for roughly 6 to 12 cycles. TCRdb fed the 5' RACE reads into MiXCR, producing one record per CDR3 protein. The sample has about 1.4 million distinct CDR3 sequences; roughly 64% are singletons. Sequenced: blood. The origin of the receptors is a man between 18 and 29 years old in good health.

This chain uses TRBV15 with TRBJ2-3; TRBD2 might be the D (5 bases). Germline values: CDR1 LNHNV, CDR2 YYDKDF (reference sequence). Trimming took 0 bases from V and 2 from J, leaving 15 bases between them. This CDR3 is 17 amino acids long. The CDR3 nucleotides are TGTGCCACCAGCAGAGATGGTCGGGGATCTTTCACAGATACGCAGTATTTT. It yields the protein CATSRDGRGSFTDTQYF.

This clonotype was observed a few times. The rearrangement links TRBV25-1 to TRBJ2-1; 11 positions match TRBD2. The V gene end was trimmed by 4 bases and the J gene end by 4 bases; junction bases not matched to a gene: 6. This CDR3 has 16 amino acids. Germline CDR1 is MGHDK and CDR2 is SYGVNS. The chain's CDR3 is CASSASTSGAYNEQFF. For the CDR3, the DNA is TGTGCCAGCAGTGCTTCGACTAGCGGGGCATACAATGAGCAGTTCTTC. Using reference TRBV25-1 and TRBJ2-1 for the parts outside the CDR3, the full variable domain is EADIYQTPRYLVIGTGKKITLECSQTMGHDKMYWYQQDPGMELHLIHYSYGVNSTEKGDLSSESTVSRIRTEHFPLTLESARPSHTSQYLCASSASTSGAYNEQFFGPGTRLTVL.

The chain couples TRBV15 to TRBJ2-4; 14 nucleotides align to TRBD2. The last part of the DNA fits TRBJ2-7 better; the J call may be wrong. Germline V gene sequence: CDR1 LNHNV, CDR2 YYDKDF (reference sequence). There are 15 residues in the CDR3. The DNA for the CDR3 is TGTGCCACCAGCAGTGGGACTAGCGGGAGCAGCGAGCAGTACTTC. Residues: CATSSGTSGSSEQYF.

The chain links TRBV29-1 to TRBJ1-5; D uncertain. CDR1 and CDR2 from the germline V gene are SQVTM and ANQGSEA. Trimming left V 6 bases short and J 5 bases short, with 11 bases between. The length of the CDR3 is 12 residues. The CDR3 sequence: CSVRDLDQPQHF. CDR3 DNA: TGCAGCGTGAGGGATCTCGATCAGCCCCAGCATTTT.

The chain has TRBV27 and TRBJ2-6, with D hard to call. Germline V lookup: CDR1 MNHEY, CDR2 SMNVEV (reference sequence). Between the trimmed V and J ends, which lost 6 bases and 0 bases, there was a span of 9 bases. The CDR3 sequence is 15 residues long. CDR3: CASRWAVSGANVLTF. The CDR3 DNA reads TGTGCCAGCAGATGGGCCGTCTCTGGGGCCAACGTCCTGACTTTC.